Each of the 30 T cell receptor beta chains below was sequenced from the same sample in a study of OX40 agonist ivuxolimab in advanced cancers. The repertoire was sequenced with immunoSEQ multiplex PCR; TCRdb's copy has only in-frame clones and lacks some. Of tens of thousands of clones listed, approximately 92% are singletons. The sample here was CD4+ or CD8+ T cells sorted from blood, taken in a trial of the OX40 agonist ivuxolimab. These receptors all stem from an adult with an advanced solid tumor such as melanoma, head and neck, liver or kidney cancer.

This clone was seen a single time. CDR3 nucleotides: TGTGCCAGCAGCTTAGGTGCGGTTTTGGGAGAGACCCAGTACTTC. It is translated as CASSLGAVLGETQYF. The V gene is TRBV11-3, the J gene TRBJ2-5; no definite D call. Germline V gene sequence: CDR1 SGHNT, CDR2 YENEEA. Trimming removed 1 base at V and 4 bases at J, with 13 bases between. There are 15 residues in the CDR3.

The chain employs TRBV5-4 and TRBJ1-5; TRBD1 might be the D (5 bases). Trimming took 0 bases from V and 2 from J, leaving 12 bases between them. Germline CDR1 SGHNT, CDR2 YYREEE (reference sequence). The CDR3 contains 16 residues. The CDR3 is CASSLGGRVGNQPQHF. The CDR3, as DNA: TGTGCCAGCAGCTTGGGGGGCAGGGTTGGCAATCAGCCCCAGCATTTT.

This chain joins TRBV9 and TRBJ2-7; no reliable D call. V gave up 0 bases and J gave up 6 bases, with 13 bases separating them. Germline values: CDR1 SGDLS, CDR2 YYNGEE. The CDR3 has 14 residues. The CDR3 loop reads CASSVATWSGEQYF. In DNA form, the CDR3 reads TGTGCCAGCAGCGTAGCTACCTGGTCAGGCGAGCAGTACTTC.

Only one count was recorded for this clone. This chain joins TRBV6-5 and TRBJ1-3; D gene uncertain. The CDR3 contains 14 residues. V gave up 5 bases and J gave up 1 base, with 9 bases separating them. Germline V gene data show CDR1 as MNHEY and CDR2 as SVGAGI. This CDR3 is CASSEQRSGNTIYF. CDR3 nucleotides: TGTGCCAGCAGTGAACAGCGTTCTGGAAACACCATATATTTT.

This chain uses TRBV6-1 with TRBJ2-3; 10 bases line up with TRBD2. J lost 4 bases, V lost 6 bases, and 7 bases had no gene match. The CDR3 extends over 15 amino acids. In germline, CDR1 is MNHNS, CDR2 SASEGT. The CDR3, as DNA: TGTGCCAGCAGGAGGGAGGGACTAGCGTCAGATACGCAGTATTTT. Its translation: CASRREGLASDTQYF.

This chain connects TRBV6-5 to TRBJ2-3; a possible D gene is TRBD1 (5 bases). With 2 bases removed from V and 4 bases from J, the gap between germline ends came to 10 bases. The V gene's germline CDR1 is MNHEY and CDR2 SVGAGI. The CDR3 sequence is 14 residues long. The CDR3 reads CASSYRGYSDTQYF. In DNA, the CDR3 is TGTGCCAGCAGTTACAGGGGATACTCAGATACGCAGTATTTT.

The chain joins TRBV11-2 to TRBJ1-6; a possible D gene is TRBD1 (5 bases). The germline gives CDR1 SGHAT, CDR2 FQNNGV. This CDR3 contains 12 residues. Trimming took 6 bases from V and 10 from J, leaving 10 bases between them. CDR3 region: CASRQDGSPLHF. CDR3 bases: TGTGCCAGCAGACAGGACGGATCACCCCTCCACTTT. Full variable domain (rest looked up from reference TRBV11-2 and TRBJ1-6): EAGVAQSPRYKIIEKRQSVAFWCNPISGHATLYWYQQILGQGPKLLIQFQNNGVVDDSQLPKDRFSAERLKGVDSTLKIQPAKLEDSAVYLCASRQDGSPLHFGNGTRLTVT.

The rearrangement uses TRBV5-4 and TRBJ2-1, with D perhaps TRBD2 (6 bases). Germline CDR1 and CDR2: SGHNT and YYREEE (reference sequence). V lost 6 bases to trimming and J lost 4 bases, with 17 bases between them. The CDR3 runs to 15 residues. DNA for the CDR3: TGTGCCAGCAAGACGTCGGCTAGCGATTACAATGAGCAGTTCTTC. Protein: CASKTSASDYNEQFF.

This rearrangement joins TRBV7-2 to TRBJ2-2; 7 positions match TRBD2. V shed 8 bases and J 5 bases; nucleotides not matched to a gene: 8. The CDR3 runs to 14 residues. Germline V CDR1 and CDR2: SGHTA, FQGNSA. The CDR3 DNA reads TGTGCCAGCTTTGTCGGCGGGAGAACCGGGGAGCTGTTTTTT. Protein: CASFVGGRTGELFF.

The chain uses TRBV7-2 and TRBJ2-7; D may be TRBD1 (5 bases). The CDR3 sequence is 12 residues long. V dropped 5 bases and J dropped 4 bases, with 9 bases sitting between them. Germline assignment: CDR1 SGHTA and CDR2 FQGNSA. DNA of the CDR3: TGTGCCAGCAGCCCAGGGATTTACGAGCAGTACTTC. Translated: CASSPGIYEQYF.

Written as DNA, the CDR3 is TGTGCCAGCAGCCAAGGGGGGTACGAGCAGTACTTC. Its translation: CASSQGGYEQYF. The chain has TRBV4-2 and TRBJ2-7; tentatively, D is TRBD1 or TRBD2 (5 bases each). Germline CDR1 and CDR2: LGHNA and YNFKEQ. The CDR3 spans 12 residues. V gave up 1 base and J gave up 4 bases, with 5 bases separating them.

V is TRBV7-9 and J is TRBJ2-5, with a tentative D call TRBD2 (6 bases). V dropped 0 bases and J dropped 5 bases, with 13 bases sitting between them. The length of the CDR3 is 15 residues. Germline V gene sequence: CDR1 SEHNR, CDR2 FQNEAQ (reference sequence). CDR3 DNA sequence: TGTGCCAGCAGCTTAGCGGGGGGAAGTTCTGAGACCCAGTACTTC. Protein sequence: CASSLAGGSSETQYF.

The chain combines TRBV7-5 with TRBJ2-7; whether TRBD2, the table's D call, matches the DNA was not checked. TRBV7-5 is a documented pseudogene. The CDR3 spans 16 residues. This CDR3 is CARSPRRLALTYEQYF. The CDR3 DNA is TGTGCCAGAAGCCCGCGTCGACTAGCCCTGACCTACGAGCAGTACTTC.

The gene calls are TRBV27 and TRBJ1-1, with D maybe TRBD1 (6 bases). This CDR3 spans 13 amino acids. The germline V gene encodes CDR1 MNHEY and CDR2 SMNVEV (reference sequence). Trimming pared 10 bases from V and 5 bases from J, leaving 17 bases between. The CDR3 bases are TGTGCCACCCAAGGACAGAGAAGGACTGAAGCTTTCTTT. Protein sequence: CATQGQRRTEAFF.

The chain uses TRBV7-6 and TRBJ2-3; D is tentatively TRBD1 or TRBD2 (5 bases each). With 0 bases removed from V and 6 bases from J, the gap between germline ends came to 16 bases. The CDR3 totals 16 residues. CDR1 and CDR2 (germline): SGHVS, FNYEAQ. The CDR3 here is CASSLANPGTGDTQYF. CDR3 bases: TGTGCCAGCAGCTTAGCTAATCCAGGGACGGGGGATACGCAGTATTTT.

This sequence joins TRBV7-2 and TRBJ1-1; D is ambiguous. V gave up 2 bases and J gave up 4 bases, with 8 bases separating them. CDR1 SGHTA and CDR2 FQGNSA come from the germline V gene. This CDR3 comprises 13 residues. This CDR3 reads CASSLPTGTEAFF. CDR3 coding DNA: TGTGCCAGCAGCTTACCCACGGGCACTGAAGCTTTCTTT.

This sequence joins TRBV27 and TRBJ2-7; 8 bases agree with TRBD2. This CDR3 is 15 amino acids long. CDR1 and CDR2 (germline): MNHEY, SMNVEV (reference sequence). The V and J ends lost 5 bases and 2 bases, in that order; junction bases with no gene match: 8. The CDR3 sequence is CASSQKREPTYEQYF. As DNA, the CDR3 is TGTGCCAGCAGTCAGAAGCGGGAGCCAACCTACGAGCAGTACTTC.

The chain recombines TRBV9 with TRBJ2-3; D perhaps matches TRBD2 (6 bases). The CDR3 runs 15 residues. V was pared by 2 bases and J by 2 bases, with 12 bases between. Germline CDR1 and CDR2: SGDLS and YYNGEE. The CDR3 reads CASSVLAIDTDTQYF. As DNA, the CDR3 is TGTGCCAGCAGCGTCCTAGCGATCGACACAGATACGCAGTATTTT.

This chain links TRBV7-6 with TRBJ2-3; unclear D gene. This CDR3 has 14 residues. V was cut by 4 bases and J by 6 bases, with 14 bases left in between. Germline CDR1 reads SGHVS; CDR2 reads FNYEAQ. The CDR3 nucleotides are TGTGCCAGCAGCTCCAGGTCCCAGTCGGATACGCAGTATTTT. Its protein product is CASSSRSQSDTQYF.

This chain joins TRBV11-3 and TRBJ2-7; 10 bases match TRBD2. The V segment lost 3 bases and the J segment 8 bases; nucleotides outside the gene matches: 4. The CDR3 consists of 13 residues. The germline gives CDR1 SGHNT, CDR2 YENEEA. This CDR3 reads CASSFLAGAQQYF. In DNA, the CDR3 is TGTGCCAGCAGCTTTCTAGCGGGAGCCCAGCAGTACTTC.

A few counts support this clone. The V gene is TRBV7-2, the J gene TRBJ2-3; tentative D call: TRBD1 (5 bases). The CDR3 has 16 amino acids. The ends were cut back, 5 bases at V and 6 bases at J, with 21 bases in the middle. Germline values: CDR1 SGHTA, CDR2 FQGNSA. The CDR3 sequence is CASSRGAGSARDTQYF. CDR3 sequence (DNA): TGTGCCAGCAGCCGTGGGGCCGGGTCGGCCCGGGATACGCAGTATTTT.

About this clone itself: The junction departs from germline at one end; a sequencing error may be responsible. This rearrangement joins TRBV7-2 to TRBJ1-2, with no clear D. The CDR3 runs 16 residues. Germline CDR1 and CDR2: SGHTA and FQGNSA. The CDR3 loop reads CASSQEKMTAIYGYTF. CDR3 nucleotides: TGCGCCAGCAGCCAAGAAAAAATGACTGCGATCTATGGCTACACCTTC. The whole variable domain, remainder taken from reference TRBV7-2 and TRBJ1-2, is GAGVSQSPSNKVTEKGKDVELRCDPISGHTALYWYRQSLGQGLEFLIYFQGNSAPDKSGLPSDRFSAERTGGSVSTLTIQRTQQEDSAVYLCASSQEKMTAIYGYTFGSGTRLTVV.

The chain joins TRBV7-2 to TRBJ1-4; TRBD1 matches 10 bases. With V trimmed by 4 bases and J by 8 bases, 4 bases remained unmatched. This CDR3 has 14 residues. CDR1 is SGHTA and CDR2 is FQGNSA in the germline V gene. Written as DNA, the CDR3 is TGTGCCAGCAGCTGGGACAGGGGTGGGGAAAAACTGTTTTTT. Protein: CASSWDRGGEKLFF.

V is TRBV6-6 and J is TRBJ2-7, with TRBD1 matching 11 bases. CDR3 length equals 14 residues. Germline trimming cut 4 bases from V and 5 bases from J; bases unmatched to any gene: 4. The germline V gene encodes CDR1 MNHNY and CDR2 SVGAGI (reference sequence). The DNA for the CDR3 is TGTGCCAGCAGTTCCGCGGGACAGGGGGACGAGCAGTACTTC. This translates into CASSSAGQGDEQYF.

J is TRBJ1-5 and V is TRBV19; D unclear. Between the trimmed V and J ends, which lost 7 bases and 6 bases, there was a span of 19 bases. CDR3 size: 15 residues. Germline CDR1 and CDR2: LNHDA and SQIVND (reference sequence). CDR3 sequence (DNA): TGTGCCAGTATTGGGCTAGGAGGAGTGGGTCAGCCCCAGCATTTT. Its translation is CASIGLGGVGQPQHF. The complete variable domain, with remaining parts taken from reference TRBV19 and TRBJ1-5, reads DGGITQSPKYLFRKEGQNVTLSCEQNLNHDAMYWYRQDPGQGLRLIYYSQIVNDFQKGDIAEGYSVSREKKESFPLTVTSAQKNPTAFYLCASIGLGGVGQPQHFGDGTRLSIL.

The rearrangement joins TRBV28 to TRBJ2-1, with D perhaps TRBD1 or TRBD2 (6 bases each). V was trimmed by 6 bases and J by 8 bases, leaving 11 bases between them. The CDR3 contains 12 residues. CDR1 and CDR2 (germline): MDHEN, SYDVKM. CDR3 nucleotides: TGTGCCAGCAGGGGGGGCGTAGATGAGCAGTTCTTC. It codes for CASRGGVDEQFF. Full variable domain (missing parts from reference TRBV28 and TRBJ2-1): DVKVTQSSRYLVKRTGEKVFLECVQDMDHENMFWYRQDPGLGLRLIYFSYDVKMKEKGDIPEGYSVSREKKERFSLILESASTNQTSMYLCASRGGVDEQFFGPGTRLTVL.

This clone was seen just once. The chain is built from TRBV18 and TRBJ2-7; the D gene is possibly TRBD2 (5 bases). V lost 0 bases and J 3 bases, leaving 9 bases between the germline ends. The germline CDR1 and CDR2 sequences are KGHSH and LQKENI. The CDR3 loop spans 14 amino acids. DNA for the CDR3: TGTGCCAGCTCACCACCCGCTAGCAACTACGAGCAGTACTTC. Translation: CASSPPASNYEQYF. The full variable domain, completed using reference TRBV18 and TRBJ2-7, is NAGVMQNPRHLVRRRGQEARLRCSPMKGHSHVYWYRQLPEEGLKFMVYLQKENIIDESGMPKERFSAEFPKEGPSILRIQQVVRGDSAAYFCASSPPASNYEQYFGPGTRLTVT.

Concerning this clone itself: In the same sample, other DNA sequences code for this CDR3. The genes are TRBV20-1 and TRBJ2-5; D unclear. CDR1 and CDR2 from the germline V gene are DFQATT and SNEGSKA (reference sequence). The germline V and J ends were trimmed by 3 bases and 1 base, with 3 bases remaining between them. The CDR3 has 11 residues. Written as DNA, the CDR3 is TGCAGTGCTAGGCCCCAAGAGACCCAGTACTTC. Its protein product is CSARPQETQYF.

The chain recombines TRBV7-2 with TRBJ2-2, with D unresolved. The CDR3 contains 13 residues. V dropped 2 bases and J dropped 4 bases, with 5 bases sitting between them. The germline V gene encodes CDR1 SGHTA and CDR2 FQGNSA. This CDR3 reads CASSLSSTGELFF. CDR3 nucleotide sequence: TGTGCCAGCAGCTTAAGCTCCACCGGGGAGCTGTTTTTT.

CDR3: CASSPQGRGTGELFF. As DNA, the CDR3 is TGTGCCAGCAGCCCCCAGGGTCGTGGCACCGGGGAGCTGTTTTTT. The chain links TRBV11-3 to TRBJ2-2, with D perhaps TRBD1 (5 bases). The CDR3 has 15 amino acids. CDR1 and CDR2 from the germline V gene are SGHNT and YENEEA. Deletions cut 5 bases from V and 4 bases from J, with 14 bases between.